This entry is about one TCR beta chain. The antigen is unknown. These data originate in a study of a mutant IDH1 vaccine in newly diagnosed glioma. The method was immunoSEQ multiplex PCR; TCRdb's version includes in-frame clones alone and lacks a portion of them. The data hold tens of thousands of clones, with about four fifths observed a single time. This sample's time point: week 11, during vaccination. Each dose delivered 300 ug of mutant IDH1 20-mer peptide subcutaneously with imiquimod. Germline values: CDR1 MNHEY, CDR2 SVGAGI. The CDR3 runs 13 residues. Trimming cost V 4 bases and J 4 bases, with 10 bases left between them.

The rearrangement joins TRBV6-5 to TRBJ1-2, with D possibly being TRBD1 (5 bases). The clonotype comes from a man aged 45-65 years with glioma. Sequenced material: PBMCs, taken from a glioma patient whose treatment included an IDH1 peptide vaccine. The CDR3: CASSSGLSYGYTF. The CDR3, as DNA: TGTGCCAGCAGTTCGGGACTCTCCTATGGCTACACCTTC.